Here is one T cell receptor beta chain with its context. The data belong to a study of control samples from healthy donors and cancer patients. This CDR3 region has 15 residues. CDR1 is LNHDA and CDR2 is SQIVND in the germline V gene (reference sequence). V lost 6 bases to trimming and J lost 2 bases, with 11 bases between them. Clones were sequenced by immunoSEQ multiplex PCR, and TCRdb holds only the in-frame ones, with some missing. The table has over 150,000 clones, approximately 94% seen once. This chain connects TRBV19 to TRBJ1-6; no clear D. The TCR sequence derives from a man aged 40-49 years in good health. The source material was blood. The DNA for the CDR3 is TGTGCCAGTAGGAGTGGGTCAGCCTATAATTCACCCCTCCACTTT. It is translated as CASRSGSAYNSPLHF.